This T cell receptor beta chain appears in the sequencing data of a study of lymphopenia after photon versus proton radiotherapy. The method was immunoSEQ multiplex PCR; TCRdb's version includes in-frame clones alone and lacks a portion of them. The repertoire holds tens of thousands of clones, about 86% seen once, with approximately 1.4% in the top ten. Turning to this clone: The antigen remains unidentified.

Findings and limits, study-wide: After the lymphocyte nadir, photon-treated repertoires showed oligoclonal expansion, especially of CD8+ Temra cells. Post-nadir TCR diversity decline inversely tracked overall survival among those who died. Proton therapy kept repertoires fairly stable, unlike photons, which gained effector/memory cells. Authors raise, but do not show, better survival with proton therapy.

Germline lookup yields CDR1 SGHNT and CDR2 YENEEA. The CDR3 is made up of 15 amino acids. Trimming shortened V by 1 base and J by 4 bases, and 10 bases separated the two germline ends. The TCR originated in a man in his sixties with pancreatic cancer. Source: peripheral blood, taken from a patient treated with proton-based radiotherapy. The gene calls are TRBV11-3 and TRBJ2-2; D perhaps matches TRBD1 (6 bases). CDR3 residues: CASSLATGSTGELFF. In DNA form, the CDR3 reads TGTGCCAGCAGCTTAGCGACAGGCAGCACCGGGGAGCTGTTTTTT. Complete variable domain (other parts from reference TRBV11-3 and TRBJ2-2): EAGVVQSPRYKIIEKKQPVAFWCNPISGHNTLYWYLQNLGQGPELLIRYENEEAVDDSQLPKDRFSAERLKGVDSTLKIQPAELGDSAVYLCASSLATGSTGELFFGEGSRLTVL.